One sample yielded the 6 T cell receptor beta chains listed below, sequenced in a study of T cell responses to AZD1222 COVID-19 vaccine. Assay: immunoSEQ multiplex PCR; the TCRdb copy retains only in-frame clones and omits some. Of over 140,000 clones in the sample, just under 95% were seen once. This specimen was peripheral blood, taken on day 0 of AZD1222 vaccination. These receptors were taken from an adult in good health.

The chain is built from TRBV3-1 (or the pseudogene TRBV3-2) and TRBJ1-6; 7 bases match TRBD1. CDR1 LGHDT and CDR2 YNNKEL come from the germline V gene (reference sequence). The length of the CDR3 is 15 residues. Trimming at V came to 5 bases and at J to 3 bases, leaving 4 bases not matched to a gene. Written as DNA, the CDR3 is TGTGCCAGCAGCGTACAGGGGCTCTATAATTCACCCCTCCACTTT. Amino acids: CASSVQGLYNSPLHF.

This chain uses TRBV5-4 with TRBJ1-2; maybe TRBD1 (6 bases). The CDR3 extends over 17 amino acids. Germline assignment: CDR1 SGHNT and CDR2 YYREEE (reference sequence). V was pared by 0 bases and J by 3 bases, with 18 bases between. For the CDR3, the DNA is TGTGCCAGCAGCTTGGGAGGGGGAAGACCCTTGGACTATGGCTACACCTTC. Its protein product is CASSLGGGRPLDYGYTF.

The genes are TRBV2 and TRBJ1-5, with TRBD1 matching 10 bases. The germline V gene has CDR1 SNHLY and CDR2 FYNNEI. With 7 bases clipped from V and 6 bases from J, the junction kept 3 bases outside the gene matches. This CDR3 is 13 amino acids long. The CDR3 DNA sequence: TGTGCCAGCACGAGGACAGGGGGTCAGCCCCAGCATTTT. This encodes CASTRTGGQPQHF.

This sequence joins TRBV5-1 and TRBJ2-1, with D tentatively TRBD1 (6 bases). Per germline, CDR1 SGHRS and CDR2 YFSETQ. V lost 4 bases to trimming and J lost 8 bases, with 13 bases between them. The CDR3 totals 13 residues. CDR3 DNA: TGCGCCAGCAGCGTTAACAGGGTCGATGAGCAGTTCTTC. The encoded protein is CASSVNRVDEQFF.

The genes are TRBV6-2 or TRBV6-3 and TRBJ2-2, with D possibly being TRBD1 (6 bases). CDR1 and CDR2 (germline): MNHEY, SVGEGT. The CDR3 runs to 16 residues. V lost 0 bases and J lost 1, with 9 bases in between. The CDR3 here is CASSYSVTGNTGELFF. CDR3 nucleotides: TGTGCCAGCAGTTACTCGGTGACAGGGAACACCGGGGAGCTGTTTTTT.

Only a few counts were recorded for this clone. The chain links TRBV25-1 to TRBJ2-1; 9 nucleotides line up with TRBD2. The J segment lost 3 bases and the V segment lost 5 bases, leaving 5 bases of the junction unmatched. Germline V CDR1 and CDR2: MGHDK, SYGVNS. The CDR3 contains 15 residues. This chain's CDR3 is CASSFGTSFYNEQFF. In nucleotides, the CDR3 is TGTGCCAGCAGTTTCGGGACTAGCTTCTACAATGAGCAGTTCTTC.